The 6 T cell receptor beta chains below all came from one sample that was sequenced in a study of shared clonotypes between healthy human individuals. The repertoire was sequenced with immunoSEQ multiplex PCR; TCRdb's copy has only in-frame clones and lacks some. The data hold 950,000 to 1,100,000 clones, with about 74% observed a single time. The sample comprised memory CD4+ T cells sorted from blood. The subset here: CD45RA-negative fraction. These receptor sequences come from a man younger than 35 in good health.

The genes are TRBV30 and TRBJ1-1; perhaps TRBD1 as D (5 bases). Trimming took 5 bases from V and 4 from J, leaving 14 bases between them. The germline V gene encodes CDR1 GTSNPN and CDR2 SVGIG (reference sequence). CDR3 length equals 13 residues. The CDR3 nucleotides read TGTGCCTGGCGCCTTTCAAGGGGCACTGAAGCTTTCTTT. Encoded protein: CAWRLSRGTEAFF. Full variable domain (remainder filled in from reference TRBV30 and TRBJ1-1): SQTIHQWPATLVQPVGSPLSLECTVEGTSNPNLYWYRQAAGRGLQLLFYSVGIGQISSEVPQNLSASRPQDRQFILSSKKLLLSDSGFYLCAWRLSRGTEAFFGQGTRLTVV.

This chain joins TRBV14 and TRBJ2-1; 7 bases align to TRBD2. Germline CDR1 is SGHDN and CDR2 is FVKESK. This CDR3 has 16 residues. The trim removed 1 base at V and 2 bases at J, leaving 5 bases unmatched. The chain's CDR3 is CASSQGGGSPYNEQFF. The CDR3 coding sequence is TGTGCCAGCAGCCAAGGGGGCGGGAGCCCCTACAATGAGCAGTTCTTC.

The rearrangement uses TRBV4-2 and TRBJ2-7, with D unresolved. Trimming stripped 1 base from V and 0 bases from J, with 10 bases between. CDR3 length: 15 residues. CDR1 and CDR2 from the germline V gene are LGHNA and YNFKEQ. This CDR3 is CASSQGFEASYEQYF. CDR3 nucleotide sequence: TGTGCCAGCAGCCAAGGTTTCGAGGCCTCCTACGAGCAGTACTTC.

The chain couples TRBV30 to TRBJ2-3, with 7 positions matching TRBD2. Germline V CDR1 and CDR2: GTSNPN, SVGIG (reference sequence). This CDR3 is 14 amino acids long. The J segment lost 4 bases and the V segment lost 5 bases, leaving 9 bases of the junction unmatched. CDR3 sequence: CAWGRPGGSDTQYF. In nucleotides, the CDR3 is TGTGCCTGGGGCCGGCCGGGAGGATCAGATACGCAGTATTTT.

The J gene is TRBJ1-2, the V gene TRBV12-5; D uncertain. Trimming shortened V by 1 base and J by 4 bases, and 10 bases separated the two germline ends. Per the germline V gene, CDR1 is LGHNT and CDR2 is FRNRAP. This CDR3 spans 14 amino acids. The CDR3, as DNA: TGTGCTAGTGGTTTGGCCGGTCAAATCTATGGCTACACCTTC. Translated: CASGLAGQIYGYTF.

With respect to this clone: This specimen includes other DNA sequences encoding the same CDR3. This sequence joins TRBV7-2 and TRBJ2-6, with D possibly TRBD2 on 5 matching bases. CDR3 length equals 15 residues. V was pared by 3 bases and J by 0 bases, with 6 bases between. The germline gives CDR1 SGHTA, CDR2 FQGNSA. CDR3 sequence (DNA): TGTGCCAGCAGCTTGGGAGTCTCTGGGGCCAACGTCCTGACTTTC. Its protein is CASSLGVSGANVLTF.